This entry is about one TCR beta chain. The source of the sample is a study of cytomegalovirus exposure and HLA in healthy donors. PCR primers comprised 60 Vbeta and 13 Jbeta primers. The repertoire was sequenced with immunoSEQ multiplex PCR; TCRdb's copy has only in-frame clones and lacks some. The repertoire holds 160,000 or so clones, with 70% to 80% as singletons. The germline CDR1 and CDR2 sequences are LNHDA and SQIVND (reference sequence). There are 14 residues in the CDR3. The ends were cut back, 10 bases at V and 6 bases at J, with 21 bases in the middle. The sequenced sample consisted of PBMCs. The chain uses TRBV19 and TRBJ1-2; D gene uncertain. The sequence derives from a man aged 55 to 70 in good health and CMV-seronegative. Written as DNA, the CDR3 is TGTGCCACCACTGCCATCGGAGGAAGGGATGGCTACACCTTC. This gives the protein CATTAIGGRDGYTF.